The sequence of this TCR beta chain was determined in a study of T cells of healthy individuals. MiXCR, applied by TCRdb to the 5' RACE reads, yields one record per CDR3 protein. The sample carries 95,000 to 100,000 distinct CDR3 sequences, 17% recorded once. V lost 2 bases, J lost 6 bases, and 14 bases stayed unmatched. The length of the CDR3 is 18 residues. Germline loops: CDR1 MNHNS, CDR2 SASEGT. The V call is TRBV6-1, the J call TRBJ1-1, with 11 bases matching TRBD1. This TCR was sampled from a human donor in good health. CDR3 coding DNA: TGTGCCAGCAGTGAACCCCCAGGGACAGGGGGATTTAGGGCTGAAGCTTTCTTT. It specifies CASSEPPGTGGFRAEAFF.